This T cell receptor (beta chain) was sequenced for a study of CD8 T cells in Susac syndrome (dated by TCRdb to the late 2010s). Regarding the study in general: Repertoire sequencing was used to test whether CD8+ T cell activation and differentiation in Susac syndrome was antigen driven. Clonality of the CD8+ T cell repertoire was compared between over 10 healthy donors, approximately 14 Susac syndrome patients and approximately 16 multiple sclerosis patients. Overall study outcomes, separate from this receptor: The TCR sequencing and HLA analysis was acknowledged to have included a relatively small number of individuals.

Peripheral blood CD8+ and CD4+ T cells from healthy donors, Susac syndrome patients and multiple sclerosis patients were profiled by high-throughput TCR beta sequencing. Multiple sclerosis controls were treatment-naive patients with stable or active relapsing-remitting disease fulfilling revised McDonald criteria. Bulk CD8+ and CD4+ T cells were purified magnetically by negative isolation, whereas CD8+ TEMRA cells were enriched by FACS. Blood was collected in EDTA tubes and processed within 24 hours, with PBMCs isolated through density gradient centrifugation. PBMCs intended for TCR sequencing were frozen in liquid nitrogen and were later thawed in a 37 degrees C water bath. Purity of sorted or isolated CD4+, CD8+ and CD8+ TEMRA cells was at least 90%. RNA was extracted using the RNeasy kit, and roughly 0.5 to 1 microgram was reverse transcribed with random hexamers. TCR beta CDR3 regions were amplified with the immunoSEQ multiplex PCR assay covering 54 Vbeta and 13 Jbeta segments. PCR amplification bias was corrected by using a synthetic template baseline for primer optimization and computational correction. The authors' pipeline ran thus. Reads were assigned to V, D and J genes according to IMGT and analyzed in immunoSEQ Analyzer, with only productive sequences retained. Clonality was calculated as one minus the Shannon entropy normalized by log2 of the number of productive unique sequences. Public and private clones were assessed among the 100 most prevalent clones of each patient and control. Clones were defined as Susac-specific when absent from the healthy and MS cohorts, from roughly 1,000 published viral clones and from other ImmuneACCESS disease sequences. TCRdb itself trimmed the public reads at Q25 with fastp, ran MiXCR and retained productive beta chains. Rows with a matching CDR3 protein are joined into one entry that keeps the most common DNA and genes. Here the V and J calls rest on TCRdb's processing, not on the authors' analysis. Across this sample there are around 130,000 distinct CDR3 sequences, with around 80% seen only once. The ten top clones hold around 0.51% of the sample.

As concerns this clonotype: What this receptor recognizes is not known. No base qualities exist here, and no much larger clone lies one base off it.

CDR1 MDHEN and CDR2 SYDVKM were looked up in the germline V gene. The CDR3 runs 14 amino acids, cysteine and phenylalanine included. Of all the DNA, just the CDR3 is kept, 42 bases in frame from base 1. V loses 3 bases, J loses 2 bases, and the germline ends lie 10 bases apart. The V gene is TRBV28 and the J gene is TRBJ2-5, with the D gene not clear enough to name. The TCR originated in a human donor with multiple sclerosis. The sample comprised CD8+ T cells from PBMCs. The CDR3 region has the sequence CASSLEAIQETQYF. The DNA sequence reads TGTGCCAGCAGTTTGGAAGCGATTCAAGAGACCCAGTACTTC.